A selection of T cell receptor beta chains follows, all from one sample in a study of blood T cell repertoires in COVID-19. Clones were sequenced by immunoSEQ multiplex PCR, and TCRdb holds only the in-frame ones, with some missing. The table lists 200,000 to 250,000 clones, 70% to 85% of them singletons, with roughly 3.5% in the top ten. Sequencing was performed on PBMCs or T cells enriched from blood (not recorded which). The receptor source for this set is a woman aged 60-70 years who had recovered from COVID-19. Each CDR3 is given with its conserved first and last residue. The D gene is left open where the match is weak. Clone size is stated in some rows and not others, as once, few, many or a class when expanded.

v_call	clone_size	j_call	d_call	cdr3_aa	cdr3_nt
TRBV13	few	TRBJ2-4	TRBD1	CASSLAGTGGMYIQYF	TGTGCCAGCAGCTTAGCCGGGACAGGGGGCATGTACATTCAGTACTTC
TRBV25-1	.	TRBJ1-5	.	CASSDSRGDQPQHF	TGTGCCAGCAGTGATTCCAGGGGCGATCAGCCCCAGCATTTT
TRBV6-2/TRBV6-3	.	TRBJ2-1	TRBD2	CASSRHNPGLIPNEQFF	TGTGCCAGCAGCCGACATAACCCGGGACTAATCCCCAATGAGCAGTTCTTC
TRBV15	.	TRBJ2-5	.	CATSREGWETQYF	TGTGCCACCAGCAGAGAGGGCTGGGAGACCCAGTACTTC
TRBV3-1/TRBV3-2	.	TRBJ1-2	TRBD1	CASMDRGRYGYTF	TGTGCCAGCATGGACAGGGGACGCTATGGCTACACCTTC
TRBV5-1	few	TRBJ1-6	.	CASSLGPGNSPLHF	TGCGCCAGCAGCTTGGGGCCAGGGAATTCACCCCTCCACTTT
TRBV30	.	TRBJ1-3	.	CAWSSREQGNTIYF	TGTGCCTGGAGTAGCCGGGAGCAGGGAAACACCATATATTTT
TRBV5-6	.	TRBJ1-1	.	CASSFSSVTEAFF	TGTGCCAGCAGCTTTAGTTCGGTGACTGAAGCTTTCTTT
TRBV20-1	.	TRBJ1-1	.	CSLQEHTEAFF	TGCAGTTTACAGGAGCACACTGAAGCTTTCTTT
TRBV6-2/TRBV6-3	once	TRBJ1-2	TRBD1	CASSWTGAVYGYTF	TGTGCCAGCAGTTGGACAGGGGCGGTCTATGGCTACACCTTC
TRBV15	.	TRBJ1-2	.	CATSMGGGNGYTF	TGTGCCACCAGCATGGGGGGAGGAAATGGCTACACCTTC
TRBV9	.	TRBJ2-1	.	CASSARDFYNEQFF	TGTGCCAGCAGCGCCCGGGACTTTTACAATGAGCAGTTCTTC
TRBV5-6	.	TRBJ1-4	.	CASSLAGVDEKLFF	TGTGCCAGCAGCTTGGCAGGGGTGGATGAAAAACTGTTTTTT
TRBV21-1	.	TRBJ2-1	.	CASSKRASGRMGNEQFF	TGTGCCAGCAGCAAACGGGCTAGCGGGAGGATGGGGAATGAGCAGTTCTTC
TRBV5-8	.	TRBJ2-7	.	CASSLVLFRTVNNEQYF	TGTGCCAGCAGCTTGGTTCTGTTTAGGACAGTCAATAACGAGCAGTACTTC
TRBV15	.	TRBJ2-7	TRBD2	CAPRRAGGGYEQYF	TGCGCCCCCCGCAGGGCGGGGGGGGGCTACGAGCAGTACTTC
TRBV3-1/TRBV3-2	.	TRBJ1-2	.	CASSQGHSLGYTF	TGTGCCAGCAGCCAGGGACATTCTCTCGGCTACACCTTC
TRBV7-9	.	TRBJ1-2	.	CASSLDGGRGGYTF	TGTGCCAGCAGCTTAGATGGGGGCCGGGGCGGCTACACCTTC
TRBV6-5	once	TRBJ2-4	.	CASRSTRGNIQYF	TGTGCCAGCAGATCAACCAGGGGAAACATTCAGTACTTC
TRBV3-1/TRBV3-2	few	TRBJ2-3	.	CASTWGDAGTDTQYF	TGTGCCAGTACCTGGGGGGACGCCGGCACAGATACGCAGTATTTT
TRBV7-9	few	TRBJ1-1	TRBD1	CASSPFGQGLLMNTEAFF	TGTGCCAGCAGCCCCTTTGGACAGGGCCTATTGATGAACACTGAAGCTTTCTTT
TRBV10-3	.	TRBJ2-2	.	CAISPFPGELFF	TGTGCCATCAGCCCCTTCCCCGGGGAGCTGTTTTTT
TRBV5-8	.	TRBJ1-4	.	CASSLTGRGEKLFF	TGTGCCAGCAGCTTAACAGGGAGGGGGGAAAAACTGTTTTTT
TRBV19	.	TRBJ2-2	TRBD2	CASSIRGEAGELFF	TGTGCCAGTAGTATTCGGGGGGAAGCCGGGGAGCTGTTTTTT
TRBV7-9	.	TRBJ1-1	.	CASSSPSGNTEAFF	TGTGCCAGCAGCTCCCCTAGTGGGAACACTGAAGCTTTCTTT
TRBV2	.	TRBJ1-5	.	CASSGGDQPQHF	TGTGCCAGCAGCGGGGGGGATCAGCCCCAGCATTTT